These T cell receptor beta chains were read from a single sample in a study of CD8 T cells in ankylosing spondylitis. TCRdb reprocessed the 5' RACE reads with MiXCR, giving one entry per CDR3 protein. Of over 600,000 distinct CDR3 sequences in the sample, 15% to 20% were seen once. The sequenced sample consisted of blood, either unsorted or a sorted T cell fraction (not recorded which). Receptor source: a male donor with ankylosing spondylitis. Each CDR3 is given with its conserved first and last residue. Fields, in order: V gene, J gene, D gene, clone size, CDR3 DNA, CDR3 protein. D genes are given only for firm matches. The size field is filled for only some rows; it gives once, few, many or a size class.

TRBV7-9	TRBJ2-7	-	-	TGTGCCAGCACCCGGACAGTTGACGACGAGCAGTACTTC	CASTRTVDDEQYF
TRBV7-9	TRBJ1-1	-	few	TGTGCCAGCAGCTTCGCGCTGGCGGGCGACACTGAAGCTTTCTTT	CASSFALAGDTEAFF
TRBV6-1	TRBJ2-7	-	-	TGTGCCAGCAGGACCTTACAGGGACCCTACGAGCAGTACTTC	CASRTLQGPYEQYF
TRBV11-2	TRBJ2-1	TRBD2	many	TGTGCCAGCAGGATTAGCGGGGGGGGGCGCAGTGAGCAGTTCTTC	CASRISGGGRSEQFF
TRBV19	TRBJ2-5	-	-	TGTGCCAGTAGTACCCCAGGGGCACCCCGAGAGACCCAGTACTTC	CASSTPGAPRETQYF
TRBV9	TRBJ1-2	-	-	TGTGCCAGCAGCGTAGGAGGTGAGAATACCGGCTACACCTTC	CASSVGGENTGYTF
TRBV10-3	TRBJ2-5	TRBD1	few	TGTGCCATCAATGAGGGGGCTAAGCAAGAGACCCAGTACTTC	CAINEGAKQETQYF
TRBV6-1	TRBJ2-6	-	many	TGTGCCAGCAGCAACGACAGAACTGGGGCCAACGTCCTGACTTTC	CASSNDRTGANVLTF
TRBV6-2/TRBV6-3	TRBJ2-3	-	-	TGTGCCAGCAAAGGAGGGGGCACAGATACGCAGTATTTT	CASKGGGTDTQYF
TRBV4-1	TRBJ1-5	TRBD1	-	TGCGCCAGCAGCCACCTCCCGGACAGGGGATACAATCAGCCCCAGCATTTT	CASSHLPDRGYNQPQHF
TRBV12-3/TRBV12-4	TRBJ1-1	TRBD1	many	TGTGCCAGCAGTTGGGGGACAGAGAACACTGAAGCTTTCTTT	CASSWGTENTEAFF
TRBV5-1	TRBJ1-3	-	few	TGCGCCAGCAGCGGAGACGGGCGAAACACCATATATTTT	CASSGDGRNTIYF
TRBV20-1	TRBJ2-7	TRBD1	few	TGCAGTGCGAGCCCTAAGACAGGGGGTGACGAGCAGTACTTC	CSASPKTGGDEQYF
TRBV10-3	TRBJ2-5	-	-	TGTGCCATCAGTGAGGGGGAGACCCAGTACTTC	CAISEGETQYF
TRBV27	TRBJ1-2	TRBD1	few	TGTGCCAGCAGTCCTCACCTGGGACAGTCCTATGGCTACACCTTC	CASSPHLGQSYGYTF
TRBV7-7	TRBJ2-7	-	many	TGTGCTGGATTTCCTCTAGTCGCCCCCTCCTACGAGCAGTACTTC	CAGFPLVAPSYEQYF